These 6 T cell receptor beta chains came from one sample sequenced in a study of CD8+CD57+ T cells in acquired aplastic anemia. Profiling of TCR beta VDJ combinations and CDR3 sequences used genomic DNA as template. TCRdb reprocessed the reads with MiXCR, giving one entry per CDR3 protein. The sample includes about 170,000 distinct CDR3 sequences, around 50% of them seen just once. It was patients with CD8+CD57+ cell expansion by flow cytometry who were chosen for sequencing. Input material: sorted CD4+, CD8+, or CD8+CD57+ T cells (not recorded which) from PBMCs. The origin of the receptors is a human donor with aplastic anemia.

The chain uses TRBV10-3 and TRBJ1-1; maybe TRBD1 (6 bases). CDR3 length equals 15 residues. V lost 3 bases to trimming and J lost 3 bases, with 14 bases between them. The germline V gene has CDR1 ENHRY and CDR2 SYGVKD. The CDR3 is CAISDYVGADTEAFF. CDR3 DNA sequence: TGTGCCATCAGTGATTATGTGGGGGCAGACACTGAAGCTTTCTTT.

On this clonotype itself: The junction differs from germline at one of its ends, possibly a read error. The V call is TRBV24-1, the J call TRBJ2-7, with no clear D. The germline V gene encodes CDR1 KGHDR and CDR2 SFDVKD. CDR3 length: 11 amino acids. The CDR3 coding sequence is TGTGCCACCAGTAATTTGACCAGACGATACTTC. As protein: CATSNLTRRYF.

This clonotype has at least ten counts. This rearrangement joins TRBV19 to TRBJ2-7; tentatively, D is TRBD2 (6 bases). Germline V gives CDR1 LNHDA, CDR2 SQIVND (reference sequence). Trimming left V 5 bases short and J 2 bases short, with 16 bases between. CDR3 size: 15 residues. Here the CDR3 reads CASSETRGLAYEQYF. The CDR3, as DNA: TGTGCCAGTAGTGAGACGCGGGGCCTGGCCTACGAGCAGTACTTC.

Note on this clonotype: This may be a read error: a much more frequent sequence differs by one nucleotide. This sequence joins TRBV6-1 and TRBJ2-3; D tentatively reads TRBD1 or TRBD2 (5 bases each). The V end was cut by 6 bases, the J end by 6 bases, with 13 bases between. Germline CDR1 reads MNHNS; CDR2 reads SASEGT. The CDR3 has 13 amino acids. The CDR3, as DNA: TGTGCCAGCAGGAGGGGCGCTTTGGATACGCAGTATTTT. Translated, it gives CASRRGALDTQYF.

About this clonotype: A much larger clone sits a single nucleotide away, making a read error possible. Here the CDR3 DNA reads TGTGCCAGCAGTTTATTATCCCAAAGAGAGACCCAGTTCTTC. Protein: CASSLLSQRETQFF. This rearrangement joins TRBV12-3 or TRBV12-4 to TRBJ2-1; D not resolved. CDR3 length: 14 amino acids. V lost 2 bases and J lost 13, with 18 bases in between.

The table lists this clonotype with a few counts. The CDR3 DNA reads TGTGCCAGCAGCCCAGAAACAGATACGCAGTATTTT. This translates into CASSPETDTQYF. This chain connects TRBV7-9 to TRBJ2-3; D uncertain. CDR3 length: 12 residues. V lost 5 bases and J 3 bases, leaving 6 bases between the germline ends. The germline V gene has CDR1 SEHNR and CDR2 FQNEAQ (reference sequence).